This T cell receptor (beta chain) is drawn from a study of Ad26.COV2.S vaccination and SARS-CoV-2 variants. Study background: The Ad26.COV2.S arm of the COV1001 trial was where the donor was placed. Regarding the study as a whole: Individuals receiving vaccine had higher spike-specific TCR breadth than placebo recipients did. Substantial post-vaccination breadth of spike-specific CD8+ and CD4+ T cell responses was reported.

Notes on this clone: The antigen is not known.

Treatment meaning: around 19 received Ad26.COV2.S at low or high dose, single or two shots; about 5 received placebo; per-sample allocation not given. Day 63 after the first injection of vaccine or placebo was the sampling time. Assay used: immunoSEQ multiplex PCR; TCRdb lists only in-frame clones, some missing. In the table there are about 420,000 clones, roughly 88% of which are singletons. The germline V gene encodes CDR1 LNHDA and CDR2 SQIVND (reference sequence). The ends were cut back, 6 bases at V and 3 bases at J, with 8 bases in the middle. This CDR3 spans 13 amino acids. This chain uses TRBV19 with TRBJ2-2; D remains ambiguous. The input for sequencing was peripheral blood, taken in a trial of Ad26.COV2.S vaccine versus placebo. This TCR came from a person aged 18-65 years who received the Ad26.COV2.S COVID-19 vaccine or a placebo. This CDR3 is CASSPTYTGELFF. The CDR3 bases are TGTGCCAGTAGCCCCACCTACACCGGGGAGCTGTTTTTT.